Each of the 27 T cell receptor beta chains below was sequenced from the same sample in a study of blood T cell repertoires in COVID-19. Sequenced by immunoSEQ multiplex PCR; TCRdb stores in-frame clones only, minus some. Among 310,000 or so clones listed, about 85% were seen once. Sequenced material: peripheral blood. These receptors originate from a woman between 50 and 59 years old who had recovered from COVID-19.

The sample holds one count of this clone. V is TRBV27 and J is TRBJ2-7; tentatively, D is TRBD2 (7 bases). Germline CDR1 MNHEY, CDR2 SMNVEV (reference sequence). The CDR3 runs to 11 residues. V was cut by 6 bases and J by 6 bases, with 9 bases left in between. For the CDR3, the DNA is TGTGCCAGCAGACGGGGGGCCGAGCAGTACTTC. Translation: CASRRGAEQYF.

The chain joins TRBV6-5 to TRBJ1-2; D unclear. The CDR3 contains 12 residues. The germline V and J ends were trimmed by 4 bases and 5 bases, with 8 bases remaining between them. Germline CDR1 MNHEY, CDR2 SVGAGI. The CDR3 bases are TGTGCCAGCAGTTCGAAGCTTTATGGCTACACCTTC. It translates to CASSSKLYGYTF.

A single count supports this clone. The CDR3 spells CAWSMEGGNYGYTF. CDR3 nucleotide sequence: TGTGCCTGGAGTATGGAAGGGGGCAACTATGGCTACACCTTC. The chain carries TRBV30 and TRBJ1-2; TRBD1 matches at 7 bases. Trimming removed 2 bases from V and 2 bases from J; junction bases left unmatched: 5. Per germline, CDR1 GTSNPN and CDR2 SVGIG (reference sequence). CDR3 length: 14 amino acids.

The chain recombines TRBV2 with TRBJ2-5; 8 bases are a match to TRBD1. Germline V gene sequence: CDR1 SNHLY, CDR2 FYNNEI. The CDR3 runs 15 residues. The ends lost 2 bases at V and 5 bases at J; junction bases unmatched: 7. CDR3 bases: TGTGCCAGCAGTGAATCAGGGGGCCCCGCGGAGACCCAGTACTTC. It encodes CASSESGGPAETQYF.

In its sample, this clone was seen once. The chain uses TRBV30 and TRBJ2-5; D is unclear. Trimming pared 0 bases from V and 2 bases from J, leaving 10 bases between. This CDR3 contains 14 residues. Germline V lookup: CDR1 GTSNPN, CDR2 SVGIG (reference sequence). CDR3: CAWSVTNTQETQYF. As DNA, the CDR3 is TGTGCCTGGAGTGTAACGAATACACAAGAGACCCAGTACTTC.

The chain uses TRBV6-2 or TRBV6-3 and TRBJ1-5, with 8 bases lining up with TRBD1. The CDR3 has 14 residues. CDR1 and CDR2 from the germline V gene are MNHEY and SVGEGT. The junction had 8 bases not matched to a gene; V was cut back by 6 bases and J by 7 bases. The CDR3 reads CASSNDRGRQPQHF. The CDR3 DNA follows: TGTGCCAGCAGCAACGACAGGGGCCGACAGCCCCAGCATTTT.

The chain couples TRBV7-2 to TRBJ1-3, with 12 bases matching TRBD1. V lost 5 bases to trimming and J lost 4 bases; unmatched junction nucleotides: 9. The CDR3 sequence is 17 residues long. Germline CDR1 and CDR2: SGHTA and FQGNSA. The CDR3 DNA is TGTGCCAGCAGCCACGCCCGGGACAGGGGGCGAGGAAACACCATATATTTT. This codes for CASSHARDRGRGNTIYF.

CDR3: CASTMGGGQPDTQYF. CDR3 DNA sequence: TGTGCCAGCACCATGGGGGGGGGCCAGCCAGATACGCAGTATTTT. The chain employs TRBV2 and TRBJ2-3; weak D call: TRBD2 (7 bases). This CDR3 contains 15 residues. From germline, CDR1 is SNHLY and CDR2 FYNNEI. Trimming took 7 bases from V and 4 from J, leaving 18 bases between them.

The J gene is TRBJ2-3, the V gene TRBV5-6; D gene ambiguous. V was clipped by 1 base and J by 5 bases, with 8 bases between them. The germline V gene has CDR1 SGHDT and CDR2 YYEEEE. This CDR3 comprises 13 residues. The CDR3 spells CASSLPHQDTQYF. The CDR3, as DNA: TGTGCCAGCAGCTTGCCACATCAAGATACGCAGTATTTT.

The rearrangement uses TRBV19 and TRBJ2-2, with a possible D match to TRBD1 (6 bases). Per the germline V gene, CDR1 is LNHDA and CDR2 is SQIVND (reference sequence). The CDR3 spans 13 residues. Trimming cost V 7 bases and J 5 bases, with 11 bases left between them. CDR3 protein: CASTERGTGELFF. The CDR3 DNA sequence: TGTGCCAGTACCGAGAGGGGGACCGGGGAGCTGTTTTTT. Drawing the rest from reference TRBV19 and TRBJ2-2, the complete variable domain is DGGITQSPKYLFRKEGQNVTLSCEQNLNHDAMYWYRQDPGQGLRLIYYSQIVNDFQKGDIAEGYSVSREKKESFPLTVTSAQKNPTAFYLCASTERGTGELFFGEGSRLTVL.

This chain uses TRBV29-1 with TRBJ1-2; D may be TRBD1 (6 bases). V was pared by 1 base and J by 6 bases, with 18 bases between. The germline V gene has CDR1 SQVTM and CDR2 ANQGSEA. This CDR3 is built from 15 residues. CDR3 coding DNA: TGCAGCGTTGAAGCCCCTCAGGGGCCATCTAATGGCTACACCTTC. Protein sequence: CSVEAPQGPSNGYTF.

The chain couples TRBV11-1 to TRBJ1-1, with TRBD1 as a possible D gene (6 bases). Germline values: CDR1 SGHAT, CDR2 FQDESV (reference sequence). V shed 5 bases and J shed 3 bases, with 16 bases lying between them. This CDR3 region has 15 residues. The CDR3 loop reads CASSGTGRRDTEAFF. The CDR3 DNA reads as TGTGCCAGCAGCGGAACAGGGAGACGTGACACTGAAGCTTTCTTT.

V is TRBV7-9 and J is TRBJ2-7, with 8 bases matching TRBD1. The CDR3 is 13 residues long. J was trimmed by 5 bases and V by 10 bases; bases with no gene match: 10. Per the germline V gene, CDR1 is SEHNR and CDR2 is FQNEAQ (reference sequence). The DNA for the CDR3 is TGTGCCACCGACAGGGGCTCCCACCACGAGCAGTACTTC. Protein product: CATDRGSHHEQYF.

This chain uses TRBV4-3 with TRBJ1-2, with D possibly matching TRBD1 (6 bases). Germline loops: CDR1 LGHNA, CDR2 YSLEER. Deletions cut 4 bases from V and 4 bases from J, with 13 bases between. The CDR3 is made up of 14 amino acids. The CDR3 spells CASSPNREPYGYTF. In nucleotides, the CDR3 is TGCGCCAGCAGCCCGAACAGGGAACCCTATGGCTACACCTTC.

Only one count was recorded for this clone. V is TRBV20-1 and J is TRBJ2-4; 7 nucleotides match TRBD2. J was trimmed by 10 bases and V by 3 bases; bases with no gene match: 12. Germline V gene lookup returns CDR1 DFQATT and CDR2 SNEGSKA (reference sequence). The CDR3 has 14 amino acids. CDR3 coding DNA: TGCAGTGCTAGTCCCCGGGTTGGGCGGGGGATTCAGTACTTC. This codes for CSASPRVGRGIQYF.

As DNA, the CDR3 is TGTGCCAGCATAGGGGGTATCGGCTACGAGCAGTACTTC. Encoded protein: CASIGGIGYEQYF. The V gene is TRBV2, the J gene TRBJ2-7, with a tentative D call TRBD1 (6 bases). This CDR3 is 13 amino acids long. Trimming removed 7 bases from V and 3 bases from J, with 13 bases in between. From germline, CDR1 is SNHLY and CDR2 FYNNEI. Variable domain in full (rest from reference TRBV2 and TRBJ2-7): EPEVTQTPSHQVTQMGQEVILRCVPISNHLYFYWYRQILGQKVEFLVSFYNNEISEKSEIFDDQFSVERPDGSNFTLKIRSTKLEDSAMYFCASIGGIGYEQYFGPGTRLTVT.

V and J are TRBV29-1 and TRBJ1-2; no clear D gene. The V gene lost 4 bases and the J gene lost 5 bases, with 11 bases spanning the gap. Looked up from germline, CDR1 is SQVTM and CDR2 is ANQGSEA. CDR3 length: 12 amino acids. CDR3 amino acids: CSVGNSPYGYTF. The CDR3 DNA reads TGCAGCGTTGGGAACAGTCCTTATGGCTACACCTTC.

The chain is built from TRBV6-2 or TRBV6-3 and TRBJ1-5; 7 bases are a match to TRBD1. Per germline, CDR1 MNHEY and CDR2 SVGEGT. The CDR3 contains 15 residues. The J segment lost 6 bases and the V segment lost 4 bases, leaving 9 bases of the junction unmatched. The CDR3 loop reads CASSLTLTGPQPQHF. The DNA of the CDR3 is TGTGCCAGCAGTTTGACCTTGACAGGGCCTCAGCCCCAGCATTTT.

V usage is TRBV6-5 and J usage is TRBJ1-1; 7 bases fit TRBD1. The CDR3 runs to 14 residues. Germline V lookup: CDR1 MNHEY, CDR2 SVGAGI. V was pared by 8 bases and J by 4 bases, with 10 bases of the junction left unmatched. In nucleotides, the CDR3 is TGTGCCAGCTCATACCGACAGGGTTTCACTGAAGCTTTCTTT. Translating gives CASSYRQGFTEAFF.

DNA for the CDR3: TGCGCCAGCAGCCAAGCCGCCGGTAGGACGGGGAAGGTAGCTTTCTTT. Protein product: CASSQAAGRTGKVAFF. The V and J genes are TRBV4-3 and TRBJ1-1; D uncertain. The CDR3 extends over 16 amino acids. CDR1 and CDR2 (germline): LGHNA, YSLEER. The germline V and J ends were trimmed by 1 base and 10 bases, with 22 bases remaining between them.

This chain uses TRBV28 with TRBJ1-1, with TRBD1 matching 8 bases. The V and J ends lost 2 bases and 4 bases, in that order; junction bases with no gene match: 9. This CDR3 region has 16 residues. Germline CDR1 and CDR2: MDHEN and SYDVKM. The CDR3 coding sequence is TGTGCCAGCAGTTTACCGGACAGGGCTGAAATCACTGAAGCTTTCTTT. Protein product: CASSLPDRAEITEAFF.

The gene calls are TRBV11-2 and TRBJ1-1; tentatively, D is TRBD1 (5 bases). This CDR3 spans 14 amino acids. Germline lookup yields CDR1 SGHAT and CDR2 FQNNGV. V lost 2 bases and J 7 bases, leaving 14 bases between the germline ends. CDR3 in DNA: TGTGCCAGCAGCTTATTCAGGGATTCGGGTGAAGCTTTCTTT. Translated, it gives CASSLFRDSGEAFF.

The chain carries TRBV7-8 and TRBJ1-3; 10 positions agree with TRBD1. Trimming at V came to 3 bases and at J to 2 bases, leaving 7 bases not matched to a gene. The germline gives CDR1 SGHVS, CDR2 FQNEAQ. The length of the CDR3 is 17 residues. This CDR3 reads CASSFITGTGAGNTIYF. In DNA form, the CDR3 reads TGTGCCAGCAGCTTCATCACCGGGACAGGGGCTGGAAACACCATATATTTT.

This clone has only one observation. The chain is built from TRBV4-3 and TRBJ1-5; unclear D gene. The CDR3 spans 13 residues. V lost 0 bases and J 8 bases, leaving 8 bases between the germline ends. The germline V gene has CDR1 LGHNA and CDR2 YSLEER. CDR3 amino acids: CASSQDPQKPQHF. The CDR3 DNA reads as TGCGCCAGCAGCCAAGATCCCCAGAAGCCCCAGCATTTT.

This sequence joins TRBV19 and TRBJ1-2; D perhaps matches TRBD1 (5 bases). The CDR3 runs to 12 residues. The V end was cut by 4 bases, the J end by 8 bases, with 11 bases between. Germline CDR1 reads LNHDA; CDR2 reads SQIVND (reference sequence). CDR3 coding DNA: TGTGCCAGTAGTACGAGCCGGGGGGGCTACACCTTC. Its protein is CASSTSRGGYTF.

The gene calls are TRBV5-1 and TRBJ1-2, with TRBD1 identical over 7 bases. The CDR3 covers 15 residues. V gave up 4 bases and J gave up 0 bases; unmatched junction bases: 6. Germline V lookup: CDR1 SGHRS, CDR2 YFSETQ. The CDR3 reads CASSVTGVANYGYTF. CDR3 coding DNA: TGCGCCAGCAGCGTCACAGGGGTAGCTAACTATGGCTACACCTTC.

V gene TRBV24-1 combines with J gene TRBJ1-5, with 7 bases fitting TRBD1. The CDR3 runs to 14 residues. Per the germline V gene, CDR1 is KGHDR and CDR2 is SFDVKD. Trimming at V came to 5 bases and at J to 6 bases, leaving 6 bases not matched to a gene. CDR3: CATSARGLGQPQHF. The CDR3 DNA reads TGTGCCACCAGTGCGAGGGGGCTGGGTCAGCCCCAGCATTTT.